This entry concerns a single T cell receptor (beta chain). The CDR3 totals 17 residues. Germline V lookup: CDR1 WNHNN, CDR2 SYGVQD (reference sequence). The V gene end was trimmed by 2 bases and the J gene end by 5 bases; junction bases not matched to a gene: 11. This sample was included in a study of blood T cell repertoires in COVID-19. Study-level information: COVID-19 samples from acute and convalescent phases originated in the United States, Italy and Spain. The cDNA or gDNA used as material had been derived from T cells, B-cell-depleted T cells, or PBMCs.

The authors' processing: Estimation of nucleated cell counts was performed using reference gene primer amplification. Profiled with immunoSEQ multiplex PCR; TCRdb holds only in-frame clones, not every one. From that table come the V and J calls and clone size; the DNA was used to work out D and trimming. The sample lists over 200,000 clones, roughly 85% seen once, with 1.9% in the top ten. The cohort comprised adults aged roughly 18 to 100 years residing in 20 to 30 US areas. This receptor was identified in a woman aged 45-60 years who had recovered from COVID-19. Sequencing used PBMCs or T cells enriched from blood (not recorded which). V usage is TRBV10-1 and J usage is TRBJ2-1; 8 bases agree with TRBD2. The CDR3 protein is CASSENSGLADNNEQFF. CDR3 DNA sequence: TGCGCCAGCAGTGAGAATAGTGGACTAGCCGATAACAATGAGCAGTTCTTC.